The entry below describes one T cell receptor (beta chain). What it recognizes is unknown. This entry belongs to a study of T cells in Graves' hyperthyroidism and ophthalmopathy. RNA transcripts gave rise to amplified TCR beta CDR3 regions. TCR CDR3 underwent first-round RT-PCR with the HTBI primer set. TCRdb ran MiXCR on the multiplex PCR reads and lists one entry per CDR3 protein. The table lists a few hundred thousand distinct CDR3 sequences, approximately 17% of them singletons, with over 35% in the top ten. Study observations and caveats: Ophthalmopathy was identified by the model a median approximately 6.4 months ahead of onset. The blood repertoire included most of the expanded thyroid clonotypes above 0.001.

V was clipped by 7 bases and J by 4 bases, with 19 bases between them. CDR3 length: 15 amino acids. Germline V gives CDR1 LGHDT, CDR2 YNNKEL (reference sequence). The J gene is TRBJ1-2, the V gene TRBV3-1; D unresolved. This receptor was taken from a man between 18 and 29 years old with Graves' ophthalmopathy. Sequencing was carried out using blood. This CDR3 is CASTPGESPSYGYTF. The CDR3 DNA reads TGTGCCAGCACCCCCGGTGAATCTCCTAGCTATGGCTACACCTTC.